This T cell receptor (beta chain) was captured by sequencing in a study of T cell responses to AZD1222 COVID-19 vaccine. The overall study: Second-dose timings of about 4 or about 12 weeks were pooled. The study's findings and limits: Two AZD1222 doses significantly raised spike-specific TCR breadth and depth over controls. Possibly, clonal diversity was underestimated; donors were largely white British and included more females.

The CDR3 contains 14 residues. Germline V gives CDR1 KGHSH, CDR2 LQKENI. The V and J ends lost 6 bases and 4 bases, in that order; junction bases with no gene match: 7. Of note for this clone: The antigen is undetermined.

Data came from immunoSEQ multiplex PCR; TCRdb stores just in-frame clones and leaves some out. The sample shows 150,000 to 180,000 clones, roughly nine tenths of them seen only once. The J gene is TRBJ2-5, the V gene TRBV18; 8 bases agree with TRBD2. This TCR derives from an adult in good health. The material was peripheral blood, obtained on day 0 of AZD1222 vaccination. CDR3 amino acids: CASSRLGGGETQYF. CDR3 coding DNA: TGTGCCAGCTCTCGGCTCGGGGGGGGAGAGACCCAGTACTTC. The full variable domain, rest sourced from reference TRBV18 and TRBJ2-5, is NAGVMQNPRHLVRRRGQEARLRCSPMKGHSHVYWYRQLPEEGLKFMVYLQKENIIDESGMPKERFSAEFPKEGPSILRIQQVVRGDSAAYFCASSRLGGGETQYFGPGTRLLVL.